A single sample gave rise to the 2 T cell receptor beta chains below, sequenced in a study of post-analysis software for immune sequencing data. Points from the study as a whole: Patients used a handful of TRBV segments, including TRBV5-6, TRBV5-1 and TRBV20-1, more often than controls.

Their recognized antigens are unknown. TCR beta libraries were prepared from cDNA with unique molecular identifiers. TCRdb processed the PCR reads anew with MiXCR; each CDR3 protein has one entry. The repertoire consists of over 300,000 distinct CDR3 sequences, with less than 35% occurring once and the leading ten covering 13%. The sample was blood. The receptors here all came from a girl aged 5-17 years with multiple sclerosis.

V gene TRBV5-1 combines with J gene TRBJ2-1; maybe TRBD2 (6 bases). The CDR3 loop spans 15 amino acids. Germline CDR1 and CDR2: SGHRS and YFSETQ. The V end was cut by 0 bases, the J end by 2 bases, with 9 bases between. The CDR3 is CASSLVSGAYNEQFF. DNA for the CDR3: TGCGCCAGCAGCTTGGTCTCGGGGGCCTACAATGAGCAGTTCTTC. Full variable domain (remainder filled in from reference TRBV5-1 and TRBJ2-1): KAGVTQTPRYLIKTRGQQVTLSCSPISGHRSVSWYQQTPGQGLQFLFEYFSETQRNKGNFPGRFSGRQFSNSRSEMNVSTLELGDSALYLCASSLVSGAYNEQFFGPGTRLTVL.

This clonotype was seen only a few times. This rearrangement joins TRBV29-1 to TRBJ2-5; 8 bases are a match to TRBD1. The DNA end is a closer match to TRBJ2-7, so the J assignment may be wrong. The CDR3 has 13 residues. Germline-derived CDR1 and CDR2 are SQVTM and ANQGSEA. The CDR3 nucleotides read TGCAGCGTTGAGGTGACAGGGGTCTACGAGCAGTACTTC. It is translated as CSVEVTGVYEQYF.